These 2 T cell receptor beta chains came from one sample sequenced in a study of OX40 agonist ivuxolimab in advanced cancers. Sequenced by immunoSEQ multiplex PCR; TCRdb stores in-frame clones only, minus some. The data show around 45,000 clones, with 88% seen just once and 7.8% held by the top ten. Sequences were derived from CD4+ or CD8+ T cells sorted from blood, sampled in a trial of the OX40 agonist ivuxolimab. These TCRs come from an adult with an advanced solid tumor such as melanoma, head and neck, liver or kidney cancer.

The V call is TRBV11-2, the J call TRBJ2-1; D remains unclear. This CDR3 comprises 15 residues. In germline, CDR1 is SGHAT, CDR2 FQNNGV. V was pared by 4 bases and J by 0 bases, with 10 bases between. The chain's CDR3 is CASSSELYSYNEQFF. The CDR3 bases are TGTGCCAGCAGCTCTGAGCTGTACTCCTACAATGAGCAGTTCTTC.

Regarding this clone: The sample contains more than one DNA sequence encoding this CDR3. The V gene is TRBV5-8, the J gene TRBJ2-1, with D perhaps TRBD1 (5 bases). The CDR3 extends over 19 amino acids. Germline CDR1 and CDR2: SGHTS and YDEGEE. With 2 bases removed from V and 7 bases from J, the gap between germline ends came to 28 bases. This CDR3 reads CASSFRGSGLSVHRNEQFF. DNA for the CDR3: TGTGCCAGCAGCTTTCGTGGTAGTGGGTTATCTGTTCACAGGAATGAGCAGTTCTTC.